This TCR beta chain emerged from a study of beta chain features in type 1 diabetes. This CDR3 comprises 14 residues. Germline V gene lookup returns CDR1 MDHEN and CDR2 SYDVKM. V dropped 6 bases and J dropped 5 bases, with 16 bases sitting between them. Cell sorting via CD45RO/CCR7/CD25/CD127/CD95/CD27 was performed to obtain CD4+ naive, central memory, regulatory and stem cell-like memory cells. Isolated RNA was reverse transcribed in full, so expressed TCRB transcripts were sequenced. Clones were read by immunoSEQ multiplex PCR, and TCRdb kept only the in-frame ones, dropping some. The sample has approximately 110,000 clones; less than 40% are singletons.

Source material: stem cell memory CD4+ T cells from blood. This sequence originates from a woman younger than 30 in good health. The rearrangement links TRBV28 to TRBJ1-2, with D possibly matching TRBD1 (6 bases). DNA of the CDR3: TGTGCCAGCAGCTGGGGGCGCCGTACTTATGGCTACACCTTC. This gives the protein CASSWGRRTYGYTF.